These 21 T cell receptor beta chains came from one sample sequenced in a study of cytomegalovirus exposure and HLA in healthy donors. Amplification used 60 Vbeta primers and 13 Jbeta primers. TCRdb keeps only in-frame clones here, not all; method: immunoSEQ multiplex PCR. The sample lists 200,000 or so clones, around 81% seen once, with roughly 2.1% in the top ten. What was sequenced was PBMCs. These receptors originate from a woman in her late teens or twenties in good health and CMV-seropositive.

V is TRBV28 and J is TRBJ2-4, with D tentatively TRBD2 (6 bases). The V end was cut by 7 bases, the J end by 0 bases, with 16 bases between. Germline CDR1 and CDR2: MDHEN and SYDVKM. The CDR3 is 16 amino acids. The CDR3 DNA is TGTGCCAGCACTGGAGGAGGGCTTTTAGCCAAAAACATTCAGTACTTC. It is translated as CASTGGGLLAKNIQYF.

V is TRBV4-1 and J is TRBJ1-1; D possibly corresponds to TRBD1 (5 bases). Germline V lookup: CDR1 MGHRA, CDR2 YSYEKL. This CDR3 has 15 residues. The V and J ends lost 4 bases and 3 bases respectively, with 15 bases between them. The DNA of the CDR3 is TGCGCCAGCAGCCCTCCGTCGGGGGAGTACACTGAAGCTTTCTTT. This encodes CASSPPSGEYTEAFF.

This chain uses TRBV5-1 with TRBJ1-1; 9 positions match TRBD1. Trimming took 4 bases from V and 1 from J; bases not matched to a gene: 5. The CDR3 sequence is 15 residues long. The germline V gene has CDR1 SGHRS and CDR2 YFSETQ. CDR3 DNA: TGCGCCAGCAGCGGACAGGGGTCACCGAACACTGAAGCTTTCTTT. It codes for CASSGQGSPNTEAFF.

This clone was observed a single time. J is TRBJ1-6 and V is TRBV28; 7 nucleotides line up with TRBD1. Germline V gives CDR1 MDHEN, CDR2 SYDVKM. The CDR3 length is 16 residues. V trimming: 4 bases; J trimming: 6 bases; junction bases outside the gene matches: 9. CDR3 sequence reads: CASSSADREINSPLHF. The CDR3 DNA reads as TGTGCCAGCAGTTCAGCCGACAGGGAGATTAATTCACCCCTCCACTTT. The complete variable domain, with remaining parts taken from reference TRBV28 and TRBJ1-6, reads DVKVTQSSRYLVKRTGEKVFLECVQDMDHENMFWYRQDPGLGLRLIYFSYDVKMKEKGDIPEGYSVSREKKERFSLILESASTNQTSMYLCASSSADREINSPLHFGNGTRLTVT.

The DNA for the CDR3 is TGTGCCAGCAGTTTTAGGACAGCTAGTCAGCCCCAGCATTTT. This translates into CASSFRTASQPQHF. The chain has TRBV28 and TRBJ1-5, with D maybe TRBD1 (6 bases). The V gene's germline CDR1 is MDHEN and CDR2 SYDVKM. This CDR3 is built from 14 residues. V was trimmed by 3 bases and J by 6 bases, leaving 12 bases between them.

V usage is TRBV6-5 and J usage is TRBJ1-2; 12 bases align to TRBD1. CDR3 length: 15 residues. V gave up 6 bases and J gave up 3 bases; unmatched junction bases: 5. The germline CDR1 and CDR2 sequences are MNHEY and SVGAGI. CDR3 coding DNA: TGTGCCAGCAGGGCCGGGACAGGGGGCGACTATGGCTACACCTTC. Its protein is CASRAGTGGDYGYTF.

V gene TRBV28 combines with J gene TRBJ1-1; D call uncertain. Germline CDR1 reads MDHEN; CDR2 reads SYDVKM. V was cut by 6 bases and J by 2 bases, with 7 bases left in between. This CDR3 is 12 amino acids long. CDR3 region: CASRTVNTEAFF. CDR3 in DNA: TGTGCCAGCAGAACGGTCAACACTGAAGCTTTCTTT.

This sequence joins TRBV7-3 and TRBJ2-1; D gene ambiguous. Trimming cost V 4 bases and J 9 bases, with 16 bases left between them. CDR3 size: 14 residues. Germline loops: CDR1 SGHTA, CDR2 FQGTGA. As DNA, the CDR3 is TGTGCCAGCAGCTATACCGCCCCAAGAGGTGAGCAGTTCTTC. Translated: CASSYTAPRGEQFF.

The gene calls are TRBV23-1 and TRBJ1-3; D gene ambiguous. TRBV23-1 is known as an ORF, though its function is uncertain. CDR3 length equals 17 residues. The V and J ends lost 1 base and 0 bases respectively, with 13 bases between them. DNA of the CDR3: TGCGCCAGCAGTCAATTACCCCGAGCGGACTCTGGAAACACCATATATTTT. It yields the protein CASSQLPRADSGNTIYF.

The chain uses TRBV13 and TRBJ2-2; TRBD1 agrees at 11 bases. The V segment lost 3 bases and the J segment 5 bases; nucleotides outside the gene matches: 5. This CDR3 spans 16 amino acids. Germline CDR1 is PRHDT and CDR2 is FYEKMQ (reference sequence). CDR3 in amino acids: CASSFLGTGGTGELFF. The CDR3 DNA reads TGTGCCAGCAGCTTTCTAGGGACAGGGGGTACCGGGGAGCTGTTTTTT.

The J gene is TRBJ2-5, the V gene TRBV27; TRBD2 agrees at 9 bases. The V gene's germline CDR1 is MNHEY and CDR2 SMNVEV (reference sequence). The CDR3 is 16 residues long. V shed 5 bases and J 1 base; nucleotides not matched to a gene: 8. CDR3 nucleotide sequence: TGTGCCAGCAGTATCTGGAGCGGGGGGACCCAAGAGACCCAGTACTTC. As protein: CASSIWSGGTQETQYF.

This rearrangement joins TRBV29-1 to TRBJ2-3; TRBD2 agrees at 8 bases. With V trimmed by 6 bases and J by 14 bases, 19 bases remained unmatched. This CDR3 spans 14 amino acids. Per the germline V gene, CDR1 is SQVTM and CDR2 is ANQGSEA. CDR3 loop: CSVPLAGAPGSRYF. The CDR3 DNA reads TGCAGCGTCCCTCTAGCGGGCGCCCCGGGGAGTAGGTATTTT.

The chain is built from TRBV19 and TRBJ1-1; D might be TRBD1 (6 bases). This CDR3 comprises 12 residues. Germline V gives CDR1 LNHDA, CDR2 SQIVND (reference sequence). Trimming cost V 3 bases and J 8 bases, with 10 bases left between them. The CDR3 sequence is CASSIWQGEAFF. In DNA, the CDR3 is TGTGCCAGTAGTATTTGGCAGGGGGAAGCTTTCTTT.

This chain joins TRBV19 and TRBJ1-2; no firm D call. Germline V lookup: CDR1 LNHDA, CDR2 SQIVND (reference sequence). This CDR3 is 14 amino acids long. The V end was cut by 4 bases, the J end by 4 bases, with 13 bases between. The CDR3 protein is CASSTVGRPYGYTF. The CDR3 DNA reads TGTGCCAGTAGTACAGTAGGGAGACCCTATGGCTACACCTTC.

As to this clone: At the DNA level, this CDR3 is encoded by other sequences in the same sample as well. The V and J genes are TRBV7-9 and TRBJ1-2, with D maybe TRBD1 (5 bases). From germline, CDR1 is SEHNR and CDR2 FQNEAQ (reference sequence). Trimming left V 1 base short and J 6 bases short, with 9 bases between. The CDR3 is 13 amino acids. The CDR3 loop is CASSLGGPDGYTF. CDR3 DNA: TGTGCCAGCAGCTTAGGGGGCCCTGATGGCTACACCTTC.

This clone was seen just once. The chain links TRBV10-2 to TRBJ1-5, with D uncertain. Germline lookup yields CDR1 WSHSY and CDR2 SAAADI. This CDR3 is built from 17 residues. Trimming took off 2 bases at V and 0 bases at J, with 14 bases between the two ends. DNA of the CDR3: TGCGCCAGCAGTGAGACGGGGATTACCTATAGCAATCAGCCCCAGCATTTT. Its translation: CASSETGITYSNQPQHF.

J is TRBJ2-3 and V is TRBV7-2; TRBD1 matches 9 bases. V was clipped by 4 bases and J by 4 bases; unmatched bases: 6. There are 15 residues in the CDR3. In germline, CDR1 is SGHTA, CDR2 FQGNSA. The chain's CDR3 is CASSSDRTGADTQYF. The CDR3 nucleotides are TGTGCCAGCAGCTCGGACAGGACAGGGGCAGATACGCAGTATTTT.

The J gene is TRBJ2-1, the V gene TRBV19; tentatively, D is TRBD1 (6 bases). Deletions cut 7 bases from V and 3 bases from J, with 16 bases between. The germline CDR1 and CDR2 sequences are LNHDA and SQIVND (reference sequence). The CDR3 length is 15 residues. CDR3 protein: CASKGTGRSYNEQFF. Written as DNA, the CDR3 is TGTGCCAGTAAGGGAACAGGGCGCAGCTACAATGAGCAGTTCTTC. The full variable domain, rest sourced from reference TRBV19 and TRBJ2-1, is DGGITQSPKYLFRKEGQNVTLSCEQNLNHDAMYWYRQDPGQGLRLIYYSQIVNDFQKGDIAEGYSVSREKKESFPLTVTSAQKNPTAFYLCASKGTGRSYNEQFFGPGTRLTVL.

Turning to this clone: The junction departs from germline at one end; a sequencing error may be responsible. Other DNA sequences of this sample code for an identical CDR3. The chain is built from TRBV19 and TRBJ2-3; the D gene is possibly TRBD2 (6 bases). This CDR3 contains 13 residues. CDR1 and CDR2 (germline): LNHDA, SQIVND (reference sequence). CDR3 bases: TGCGCCAGTAGTAGCGGCAGCACAGATACGCAGTATTTT. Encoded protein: CASSSGSTDTQYF.

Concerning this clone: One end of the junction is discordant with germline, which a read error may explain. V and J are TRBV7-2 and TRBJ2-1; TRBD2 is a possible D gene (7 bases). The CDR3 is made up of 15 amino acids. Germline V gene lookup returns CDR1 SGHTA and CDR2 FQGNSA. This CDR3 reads CASARGGGVYNDQFF. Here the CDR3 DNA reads TGTGCCAGCGCTAGGGGAGGGGGGGTCTACAATGATCAGTTCTTC.

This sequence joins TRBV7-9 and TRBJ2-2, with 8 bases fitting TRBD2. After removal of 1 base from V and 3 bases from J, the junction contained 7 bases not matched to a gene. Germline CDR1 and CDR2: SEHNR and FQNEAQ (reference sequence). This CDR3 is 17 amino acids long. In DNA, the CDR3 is TGTGCCAGCAGCTTAGGAACGGGGGGGCAGGACACCGGGGAGCTGTTTTTT. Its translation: CASSLGTGGQDTGELFF. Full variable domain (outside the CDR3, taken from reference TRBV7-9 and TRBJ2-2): DTGVSQNPRHKITKRGQNVTFRCDPISEHNRLYWYRQTLGQGPEFLTYFQNEAQLEKSRLLSDRFSAERPKGSFSTLEIQRTEQGDSAMYLCASSLGTGGQDTGELFFGEGSRLTVL.